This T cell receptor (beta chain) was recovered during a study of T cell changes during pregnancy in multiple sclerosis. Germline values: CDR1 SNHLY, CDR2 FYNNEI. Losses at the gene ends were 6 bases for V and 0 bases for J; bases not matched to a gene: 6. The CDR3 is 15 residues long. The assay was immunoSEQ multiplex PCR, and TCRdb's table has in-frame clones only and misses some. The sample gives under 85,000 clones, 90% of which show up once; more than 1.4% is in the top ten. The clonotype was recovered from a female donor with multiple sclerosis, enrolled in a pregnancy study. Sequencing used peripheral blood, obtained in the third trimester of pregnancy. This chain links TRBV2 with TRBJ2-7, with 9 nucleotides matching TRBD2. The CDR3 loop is CASRAGLALSYEQYF. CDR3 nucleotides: TGTGCCAGCAGGGCCGGACTAGCGCTCTCCTACGAGCAGTACTTC.